The clone carrying this T cell receptor beta chain was detected a few times. The same CDR3 arises from other DNA sequences in this sample as well. This sample was included in a study of beta chain features in type 1 diabetes. Reverse transcription of all isolated RNA meant that expressed TCRB transcripts were sequenced. Some clones are missing from TCRdb's copy, which holds only in-frame ones; the method was immunoSEQ multiplex PCR. The table records roughly 610,000 clones, roughly 16% of them present only once. Sequenced material: naive CD4+ T cells from blood. This receptor was taken from a man between 18 and 29 years old in good health.

As DNA, the CDR3 is TGCGCCAGCAGCCAGGCGGACAGAGACAATCAGCCCCAGCATTTT. Translation gives CASSQADRDNQPQHF. This chain connects TRBV4-1 to TRBJ1-5; a weak D match, TRBD1 (6 bases). Trimming removed 3 bases from V and 3 bases from J, with 12 bases in between. The CDR3 covers 15 residues. The germline V gene has CDR1 MGHRA and CDR2 YSYEKL.